Shown below are 8 T cell receptor beta chains from a single sample sequenced in a study of blood T cell repertoires in COVID-19. The data were produced by immunoSEQ multiplex PCR, yet TCRdb's version contains in-frame clones alone and is incomplete. The sample lists about 200,000 clones, 84% occurring once. What was sequenced was PBMCs or T cells enriched from blood (not recorded which). The receptors derive from a woman aged 25 to 39 who had been exposed to COVID-19.

V and J are TRBV5-5 and TRBJ2-2; D perhaps matches TRBD2 (6 bases). The V and J ends lost 4 bases and 7 bases respectively, with 20 bases between them. The CDR3 runs to 16 residues. CDR1 and CDR2 (germline): SGHKS, YYEKEE (reference sequence). In DNA form, the CDR3 reads TGTGCCAGCAGCGGTACCGGGACTGCCGCTAGCGGGGAGCTGTTTTTT. Translation gives CASSGTGTAASGELFF.

The table lists this clone with a few counts. The chain combines TRBV4-1 with TRBJ2-1; TRBD1 aligns across 10 bases. The CDR3 has 17 amino acids. Trimming took 0 bases from V and 4 from J; bases not matched to a gene: 6. The germline CDR1 and CDR2 sequences are MGHRA and YSYEKL. The CDR3 coding sequence is TGCGCCAGCAGCCAAGATGCAAGACAGGGGGCATACAATGAGCAGTTCTTC. Amino acids: CASSQDARQGAYNEQFF.

The chain has TRBV19 and TRBJ2-7, with TRBD2 matching over 7 bases. V was clipped by 6 bases and J by 2 bases; unmatched bases: 4. The CDR3 runs to 13 residues. The germline V gene encodes CDR1 LNHDA and CDR2 SQIVND (reference sequence). The CDR3 coding sequence is TGTGCCAGTAGCGCGGGGGTCCCCTACGAGCAGTACTTC. It is translated as CASSAGVPYEQYF.

The rearrangement joins TRBV9 to TRBJ2-7; 11 bases are shared with TRBD2. Germline CDR1 SGDLS, CDR2 YYNGEE. This CDR3 has 17 amino acids. V shed 0 bases, J shed 4 bases, and the junction held 9 bases outside the gene matches. The DNA of the CDR3 is TGTGCCAGCAGCGTAGCTGCTAGCGGGGGGCTTTTATACGAGCAGTACTTC. Amino acids: CASSVAASGGLLYEQYF.

The V call is TRBV7-9, the J call TRBJ1-2; 7 nucleotides line up with TRBD1. Germline values: CDR1 SEHNR, CDR2 FQNEAQ (reference sequence). The CDR3 loop spans 13 amino acids. V shed 5 bases and J 4 bases; nucleotides not matched to a gene: 4. CDR3 DNA: TGTGCCAGCAGCCCACCAGGGGGCTATGGCTACACCTTC. It yields the protein CASSPPGGYGYTF.

This clone was counted between two and nine times. The chain recombines TRBV5-1 with TRBJ1-5, with 8 bases lining up with TRBD1. Germline loops: CDR1 SGHRS, CDR2 YFSETQ. The ends lost 4 bases at V and 2 bases at J; junction bases unmatched: 2. The CDR3 contains 14 residues. The CDR3 DNA reads TGCGCCAGCAGCCCGGGACAGGGCAATCAGCCCCAGCATTTT. Translated: CASSPGQGNQPQHF.

V gene TRBV11-2 combines with J gene TRBJ1-2, with 8 positions matching TRBD1. CDR1 SGHAT and CDR2 FQNNGV come from the germline V gene. V shed 1 base, J shed 2 bases, and the junction held 6 bases outside the gene matches. This CDR3 contains 16 residues. The DNA of the CDR3 is TGTGCCAGCAGCTTAGGGGCAGGGGGCGTAAACTATGGCTACACCTTC. Its translation is CASSLGAGGVNYGYTF.

V gene TRBV19 combines with J gene TRBJ1-3; the match to TRBD1 covers 7 bases. The CDR3 sequence is 19 residues long. With 6 bases clipped from V and 0 bases from J, the junction kept 17 bases outside the gene matches. Germline V lookup: CDR1 LNHDA, CDR2 SQIVND (reference sequence). The CDR3 DNA reads as TGTGCCAGTAGAGACCGGGACAGCCTAAAACTCTACTCTGGAAACACCATATATTTT. Translation gives CASRDRDSLKLYSGNTIYF. Using reference TRBV19 and TRBJ1-3 for the parts outside the CDR3, the full variable domain is DGGITQSPKYLFRKEGQNVTLSCEQNLNHDAMYWYRQDPGQGLRLIYYSQIVNDFQKGDIAEGYSVSREKKESFPLTVTSAQKNPTAFYLCASRDRDSLKLYSGNTIYFGEGSWLTVV.